The sequence of this TCR beta chain was determined in a study of T cells in localized non-small cell lung cancer. Study-level points and caveats: Higher blood T cell density tracked longer overall survival. Without multi-region sequencing, intratumor heterogeneity could not be excluded. Adjacent lung was found to contain a median approximately 60 of the top 100 tumor clones. Tumor showed lower T cell clonality than uninvolved adjacent lung, where it was highest.

CDR1 is GTSNPN, CDR2 SVGIG, per germline (reference sequence). CDR3 size: 15 residues. The ends lost 4 bases at V and 7 bases at J; junction bases unmatched: 9. Notes on this clone: Its antigen remains unknown.

TCRdb's table, derived via immunoSEQ multiplex PCR, lists solely in-frame clones and lacks some. The data hold 9,000 or so clones, with 90% to 95% observed a single time. The origin of this receptor is a woman aged 40 to 75 with stage I squamous cell lung carcinoma. This chain joins TRBV30 and TRBJ1-4; 10 bases agree with TRBD1. Sequences were derived from peripheral blood, sampled before any cancer treatment. CDR3 region: CAWNDRGLSGEKLFF. The CDR3 bases are TGTGCCTGGAATGACAGGGGGCTGAGTGGTGAAAAACTGTTTTTT.